The present TCR beta chain was sequenced within a study of blood T cell repertoires in COVID-19. Study context: PBMCs, B-cell-depleted T cells, or T cells provided the cDNA or gDNA that made up the material.

In the original processing: How many nucleated cells were present was estimated from reference gene primer amplification. Clones were read by immunoSEQ multiplex PCR, and TCRdb kept only the in-frame ones, dropping some. The D gene and trimming were derived from the DNA, and the V and J assignments and clone size from that table. The sample has some 180,000 clones, 85% to 90% seen once. The CDR3 consists of 18 residues. V dropped 5 bases and J dropped 1; count of bases not matched to a gene: 13. Participants spanned ages about 18 to 90 years and resided in around 25 US areas. The sample was PBMCs or T cells enriched from blood (not recorded which). This receptor was taken from a woman aged 40 to 50 in a cohort exposed to, infected with or recovered from COVID-19 (not recorded which). This sequence joins TRBV6-7 and TRBJ1-5; 8 positions match TRBD1. TRBV6-7 is an ORF, and what it does is uncertain. CDR3: CASSQPRGRLGSNQPQHF. CDR3 nucleotides: TGTGCCAGCAGTCAACCCAGGGGGCGGTTAGGAAGCAATCAGCCCCAGCATTTT.